This TCR beta chain was profiled in a study of regulatory T cells in long-lasting Graves disease. The time point here: newly diagnosed GD, antithyroid drugs for less than 3 months. Extracted PBMC RNA gave rise to the TCR library. A remark on this clonotype: A read error may be the cause here, since a much bigger clone is one base away.

Assembly of TCR beta libraries relied on iRepertoire HTBI primers together with Arm-PCR of CDR3 regions. From the multiplex PCR reads, TCRdb called clonotypes with MiXCR, one entry per CDR3 protein. The sample has around 450,000 distinct CDR3 sequences; about 16% are singletons. The CDR3 spans 13 residues. Germline V CDR1 and CDR2: ENHRY, SYGVKD. These data were also filed under a second study, of T cells in Graves' hyperthyroidism and ophthalmopathy.

Material: peripheral blood mononuclear cells (PBMCs), obtained at new diagnosis, from a patient treated with antithyroid drugs. The sequence came from a woman aged 25 to 45 with Graves disease. The chain has TRBV10-3 and TRBJ1-5, with 7 bases lining up with TRBD1. The chain's CDR3 is CAISRDRDQHQHF. CDR3 DNA: TGTGCCATCAGTCGGGACAGAGATCAGCACCAGCATTTT.